These 17 T cell receptor beta chains were sequenced from one sample in a study of T-cell memory formation after mild COVID-19 (dated by TCRdb to the early 2020s). The receptor library was made with 5' RACE. Sequencing was carried out with an Illumina NovaSeq 6000. The public sequencing data were trimmed at Q25 with fastp and processed into clonotypes with MiXCR by TCRdb, which kept only in-frame beta chains. Duplicate CDR3 protein sequences are folded into a single record with the most common DNA and genes. The sample table lists 410,000 or so distinct CDR3 sequences, under 25% of them with a count of one. In total, the top ten clones hold over 10% of the sample. Sequenced input: PBMCs or a T cell subset sorted from them (not recorded which). The receptors were sampled from an adult woman who had mild COVID-19 (a few samples of this study predate the infection). The sample titles of this study are shuffled in the database, so cell type and time point are left out; the donor was told from shared clones.

This sequence joins TRBV13 and TRBJ2-3, with D tentatively TRBD1 or TRBD2 (5 bases each). The germline CDR1 and CDR2 sequences are PRHDT and FYEKMQ (reference sequence). V lost 4 bases and J lost 6, with 23 bases in between. CDR3 length: 17 amino acids. In DNA form, the CDR3 reads TGTGCCAGCAGCTCTCTTCCCGGGACCTCCGCACGCGATACGCAGTATTTT. This sequence encodes CASSSLPGTSARDTQYF.

In its sample, this clonotype was seen once. This rearrangement joins TRBV19 to TRBJ1-2; D might be TRBD1 (5 bases). V lost 0 bases and J lost 8, with 13 bases in between. Germline CDR1 and CDR2: LNHDA and SQIVND (reference sequence). The CDR3 has 14 amino acids. The DNA for the CDR3 is TGTGCCAGTAGTATAGATCGGGGGAGTACGGGCTACACCTTC. Its translation is CASSIDRGSTGYTF.

This clonotype appeared a few times. V usage is TRBV6-6 and J usage is TRBJ2-7; a weak D match, TRBD1 (5 bases). Germline loops: CDR1 MNHNY, CDR2 SVGAGI (reference sequence). V dropped 7 bases and J dropped 2 bases, with 15 bases sitting between them. The CDR3 spans 14 residues. CDR3 bases: TGTGCCAGCAAGGGGCAGGCGGAACCCTACGAGCAGTACTTC. It translates to CASKGQAEPYEQYF.

The table lists this clonotype with many counts. The rearrangement uses TRBV20-1 and TRBJ1-1, with D unresolved. The germline V and J ends were trimmed by 7 bases and 5 bases, with 14 bases remaining between them. The CDR3 is made up of 12 amino acids. Germline lookup yields CDR1 DFQATT and CDR2 SNEGSKA (reference sequence). The CDR3 bases are TGCAGTGGCGGCAGGCGGGAGACTGAAGCTTTCTTT. This translates into CSGGRRETEAFF.

Only a few counts were recorded for this clonotype. The chain uses TRBV7-6 and TRBJ1-4, with D hard to call. Trimming left V 4 bases short and J 5 bases short, with 5 bases between. Germline CDR1 SGHVS, CDR2 FNYEAQ. This CDR3 spans 12 amino acids. DNA for the CDR3: TGTGCCAGCAGCTCATCAAATGAAAAACTGTTTTTT. Translated, it gives CASSSSNEKLFF.

This clonotype was found a few times. The gene calls are TRBV5-1 and TRBJ1-5; possibly TRBD1 for D (5 bases). The CDR3 extends over 16 amino acids. The germline gives CDR1 SGHRS, CDR2 YFSETQ. The V end was cut by 0 bases, the J end by 5 bases, with 15 bases between. CDR3 sequence reads: CASSLGAGRTDQPQHF. In DNA form, the CDR3 reads TGCGCCAGCAGCTTGGGGGCGGGACGTACCGATCAGCCCCAGCATTTT. The whole variable domain, remainder taken from reference TRBV5-1 and TRBJ1-5, is KAGVTQTPRYLIKTRGQQVTLSCSPISGHRSVSWYQQTPGQGLQFLFEYFSETQRNKGNFPGRFSGRQFSNSRSEMNVSTLELGDSALYLCASSLGAGRTDQPQHFGDGTRLSIL.

The V and J genes are TRBV27 and TRBJ2-2; no reliable D call. The CDR3 consists of 13 residues. The germline CDR1 and CDR2 sequences are MNHEY and SMNVEV (reference sequence). Trimming removed 8 bases at V and 6 bases at J, with 13 bases between. CDR3 sequence: CASFGQGPGELFF. Here the CDR3 DNA reads TGTGCCAGCTTCGGGCAAGGGCCCGGGGAGCTGTTTTTT.

The chain joins TRBV19 to TRBJ2-2; D may match TRBD1 or TRBD2 (6 bases each). CDR3 length: 17 amino acids. CDR1 is LNHDA, CDR2 SQIVND, per germline (reference sequence). V lost 5 bases and J 3 bases, leaving 19 bases between the germline ends. The CDR3 region has the DNA TGTGCCAGTAGTGATCCCACAGGGAGGAAAGACACCGGGGAGCTGTTTTTT. Its translation is CASSDPTGRKDTGELFF.

The gene calls are TRBV30 and TRBJ1-1, with TRBD1 as a possible D gene (5 bases). Trimming left V 8 bases short and J 4 bases short, with 17 bases between. There are 13 residues in the CDR3. Germline V lookup: CDR1 GTSNPN, CDR2 SVGIG (reference sequence). The CDR3 here is CARSRGVGTEAFF. DNA of the CDR3: TGTGCCCGGTCACGGGGCGTGGGCACTGAAGCTTTCTTT.

The gene calls are TRBV29-1 and TRBJ1-5, with D perhaps TRBD1 (5 bases). CDR3 length equals 13 residues. Germline V gives CDR1 SQVTM, CDR2 ANQGSEA. Trimming pared 2 bases from V and 6 bases from J, leaving 11 bases between. In DNA form, the CDR3 reads TGCAGCGTTGAATCGGGGGGAAGTCAGCCCCAGCATTTT. As protein: CSVESGGSQPQHF.

This clonotype has more than one count but fewer than ten. The genes are TRBV29-1 and TRBJ2-1; 15 bases line up with TRBD2. This CDR3 has 14 residues. The ends lost 6 bases at V and 5 bases at J; junction bases unmatched: 2. The germline gives CDR1 SQVTM, CDR2 ANQGSEA. The chain's CDR3 is CSVWTSGRDNEQFF. As DNA, the CDR3 is TGCAGCGTCTGGACTAGCGGGAGGGACAATGAGCAGTTCTTC.

This clonotype was picked up many times. The chain employs TRBV29-1 and TRBJ2-3, with 9 bases aligning to TRBD1. J gave up 2 bases and V 7 bases, and 4 bases lay outside the gene matches. The CDR3 sequence is 13 residues long. Germline V lookup: CDR1 SQVTM, CDR2 ANQGSEA. The CDR3: CSAGTGITDTQYF. The CDR3 nucleotides are TGCAGCGCCGGGACAGGGATCACAGATACGCAGTATTTT.

This clonotype was observed a handful of times. The V call is TRBV12-3 or TRBV12-4, the J call TRBJ1-6; TRBD1 matches 7 bases. CDR3 length: 15 residues. Unmatched junction bases numbered 12, after V lost 7 bases and J lost 9 bases. In DNA form, the CDR3 reads TGTGCCAGCACCGAAGACAGGGCGGAGGGTTCACCCCTCCACTTT. Amino acids: CASTEDRAEGSPLHF.

This clonotype was observed a single time. The chain has TRBV7-6 and TRBJ2-5, with TRBD2 matching 7 bases. Germline lookup yields CDR1 SGHVS and CDR2 FNYEAQ. The J segment lost 13 bases and the V segment lost 3 bases, leaving 8 bases of the junction unmatched. The CDR3 consists of 12 residues. In nucleotides, the CDR3 is TGTGCCAGCAGCTTGGATGGCGGGGGACGGTACTTC. It yields the protein CASSLDGGGRYF. Together with reference TRBV7-6 and TRBJ2-5, the CDR3 gives the full variable domain: GAGVSQSPRYKVTKRGQDVALRCDPISGHVSLYWYRQALGQGPEFLTYFNYEAQQDKSGLPNDRFSAERPEGSISTLTIQRTEQRDSAMYRCASSLDGGGRYFGPGTRLLVL.

A few counts support this clonotype. V and J are TRBV5-1 and TRBJ2-1, with D tentatively TRBD2 (5 bases). Germline CDR1 and CDR2: SGHRS and YFSETQ. The CDR3 covers 14 residues. The V end was cut by 6 bases, the J end by 4 bases, with 14 bases between. This CDR3 reads CASKTAETYNEQFF. Here the CDR3 DNA reads TGCGCCAGCAAAACAGCGGAGACATACAATGAGCAGTTCTTC. Filled out from reference TRBV5-1 and TRBJ2-1, the complete variable domain reads KAGVTQTPRYLIKTRGQQVTLSCSPISGHRSVSWYQQTPGQGLQFLFEYFSETQRNKGNFPGRFSGRQFSNSRSEMNVSTLELGDSALYLCASKTAETYNEQFFGPGTRLTVL.

The sample holds a few counts of this clonotype. As DNA, the CDR3 is TGTGCCATCAGTGGGCGACTAGCGGGAGGAGATAATGAGCAGTTCTTC. It specifies CAISGRLAGGDNEQFF. The chain employs TRBV10-3 and TRBJ2-1; 13 nucleotides match TRBD2. The CDR3 is 16 residues long. With V trimmed by 4 bases and J by 7 bases, 7 bases remained unmatched. CDR1 and CDR2 (germline): ENHRY, SYGVKD.

The chain carries TRBV6-5 and TRBJ2-7; 10 positions agree with TRBD2. Germline V lookup: CDR1 MNHEY, CDR2 SVGAGI. The CDR3 extends over 15 amino acids. Trimming took 6 bases from V and 3 from J; bases not matched to a gene: 8. CDR3 in amino acids: CASSKREGYFYEQYF. The DNA for the CDR3 is TGTGCCAGCAGCAAGCGGGAGGGTTACTTCTACGAGCAGTACTTC.